Below are 23 T cell receptor beta chains sequenced from a single sample in a study of cytomegalovirus exposure and HLA in healthy donors (TCRdb year 2017). Receptors were amplified or captured by the immunoSEQ multiplex PCR assay. Entries here come from immuneACCESS through TCRdb and include only in-frame sequences with V and J called. Some clones fail to appear in such tables; in the studies checked, an unresolved V gene covers under half of the shortfall, and the cause of the remainder is unknown. Within this sample are 180,000 or so clones, with 65% to 90% of them counted one time only. The top ten hold roughly 13% of the sample. The sample taken for sequencing was PBMCs. The origin of the receptors is a woman in her 30s in good health and CMV-seropositive.

The chain combines TRBV6-1 with TRBJ1-2; D is undetermined. There are 13 residues in the CDR3. V gave up 8 bases and J gave up 8 bases, with 18 bases separating them. CDR1 and CDR2 (germline): MNHNS, SASEGT. The CDR3 coding sequence is TGTGCCAGCCTTCGCGCCCAGAGGGCGGGCTACACCTTC. Its translation: CASLRAQRAGYTF.

CDR3 nucleotides: TGCGCCAGCAGCTTCGGGGGGAGGATCCCTGGGGCCAACGTCCTGACTTTC. This gives the protein CASSFGGRIPGANVLTF. This chain joins TRBV5-1 and TRBJ2-6; 7 bases align to TRBD2. The CDR3 has 17 amino acids. Trimming removed 2 bases from V and 2 bases from J; junction bases left unmatched: 7. The germline CDR1 and CDR2 sequences are SGHRS and YFSETQ.

This chain connects TRBV6-5 to TRBJ1-2; 11 bases are shared with TRBD1. Per germline, CDR1 MNHEY and CDR2 SVGAGI. V shed 3 bases, J shed 4 bases, and the junction held 4 bases outside the gene matches. This CDR3 has 15 residues. As DNA, the CDR3 is TGTGCCAGCAGTTATCGGGGACAGGGGGTCTATGGCTACACCTTC. It yields the protein CASSYRGQGVYGYTF.

The gene calls are TRBV6-5 and TRBJ2-1; 10 nucleotides align to TRBD2. V lost 8 bases to trimming and J lost 2 bases; unmatched junction nucleotides: 6. Germline assignment: CDR1 MNHEY and CDR2 SVGAGI. This CDR3 spans 15 amino acids. CDR3 in DNA: TGTGCCAGCCAGAAACTAGCGGGGACCTACAATGAGCAGTTCTTC. Its protein is CASQKLAGTYNEQFF.

V and J are TRBV18 and TRBJ2-1; 9 bases fit TRBD1. This CDR3 is built from 16 residues. The J segment lost 0 bases and the V segment lost 2 bases, leaving 2 bases of the junction unmatched. CDR1 and CDR2 (germline): KGHSH, LQKENI. CDR3 bases: TGTGCCAGCTCACCAACAGGGGGCAGCTCCTACAATGAGCAGTTCTTC. This sequence encodes CASSPTGGSSYNEQFF.

The rearrangement uses TRBV7-6 and TRBJ2-3, with a tentative D call TRBD2 (6 bases). The germline V gene has CDR1 SGHVS and CDR2 FNYEAQ. V was trimmed by 0 bases and J by 3 bases, leaving 7 bases between them. This CDR3 comprises 14 residues. As DNA, the CDR3 is TGTGCCAGCAGCTTAGCGGGGAGGACAGATACGCAGTATTTT. It codes for CASSLAGRTDTQYF.

The rearrangement joins TRBV4-2 to TRBJ2-1, with TRBD2 matching over 7 bases. Germline V gene sequence: CDR1 LGHNA, CDR2 YNFKEQ. The length of the CDR3 is 16 residues. V trimming: 1 base; J trimming: 4 bases; junction bases outside the gene matches: 7. The CDR3, as DNA: TGTGCCAGCAGCCAAGCGGTACGGGAGGTATACAATGAGCAGTTCTTC. Its protein is CASSQAVREVYNEQFF.

J is TRBJ2-6 and V is TRBV28, with D uncertain. This CDR3 has 13 residues. V was trimmed by 8 bases and J by 0 bases, leaving 5 bases between them. Germline CDR1 is MDHEN and CDR2 is SYDVKM. CDR3 sequence reads: CASLVSGANVLTF. CDR3 DNA: TGTGCCAGCTTAGTCTCTGGGGCCAACGTCCTGACTTTC.

The J gene is TRBJ1-1, the V gene TRBV6-1; the match to TRBD1 covers 8 bases. The CDR3 length is 15 residues. The junction had 0 bases not matched to a gene; V was cut back by 0 bases and J by 0 bases. The germline gives CDR1 MNHNS, CDR2 SASEGT. The CDR3, as DNA: TGTGCCAGCAGTGAAGCGACAGGGGTGAACACTGAAGCTTTCTTT. Amino acids: CASSEATGVNTEAFF.

V is TRBV2 and J is TRBJ1-4; D ambiguous. The V and J ends lost 5 bases and 8 bases respectively, with 12 bases between them. The CDR3 is 13 residues long. CDR1 SNHLY and CDR2 FYNNEI come from the germline V gene. The CDR3 spells CASSFDVGEKLFF. The DNA for the CDR3 is TGTGCCAGCAGTTTCGACGTCGGGGAAAAACTGTTTTTT.

V and J are TRBV6-5 and TRBJ1-1; no firm D call. This CDR3 has 13 amino acids. Germline CDR1 reads MNHEY; CDR2 reads SVGAGI. The V end lost 7 bases, the J end lost 0 bases, and 9 bases lay between the germline ends. This chain's CDR3 is CASMEIMNTEAFF. The CDR3 nucleotides are TGTGCCAGCATGGAGATCATGAACACTGAAGCTTTCTTT.

The V call is TRBV5-1, the J call TRBJ2-1, with TRBD2 matching 7 bases. J was trimmed by 1 base and V by 2 bases; bases with no gene match: 3. The length of the CDR3 is 15 residues. Germline CDR1 and CDR2: SGHRS and YFSETQ. The CDR3 DNA reads TGCGCCAGCAGCTTAGCTAGCGGATCCTACAATGAGCAGTTCTTC. Amino acid sequence: CASSLASGSYNEQFF.

V gene TRBV9 combines with J gene TRBJ2-1; 15 bases are a match to TRBD2. V dropped 3 bases and J dropped 2; count of bases not matched to a gene: 0. CDR3 length: 16 residues. Germline V lookup: CDR1 SGDLS, CDR2 YYNGEE. CDR3 sequence (DNA): TGTGCCAGCAGCGGGACTAGCGGGAGGGCCTACAATGAGCAGTTCTTC. Protein: CASSGTSGRAYNEQFF.

Here the CDR3 reads CASKLAGALSETQYF. The DNA of the CDR3 is TGTGCCAGTAAACTAGCGGGAGCGTTATCGGAGACCCAGTACTTC. The V call is TRBV19, the J call TRBJ2-5; 11 nucleotides line up with TRBD2. Germline CDR1 and CDR2: LNHDA and SQIVND (reference sequence). The CDR3 sequence is 15 residues long. After removal of 7 bases from V and 5 bases from J, the junction contained 9 bases not matched to a gene.

This chain uses TRBV29-1 with TRBJ1-1, with a weak D call TRBD1 (6 bases). Trimming pared 5 bases from V and 0 bases from J, leaving 13 bases between. This CDR3 has 14 residues. Germline-derived CDR1 and CDR2 are SQVTM and ANQGSEA. CDR3 in amino acids: CSVPGGGLNTEAFF. CDR3 coding DNA: TGCAGCGTTCCGGGGGGGGGCCTGAACACTGAAGCTTTCTTT.

CDR3 DNA sequence: TGTGCCAGCAGTGCACAGGGGGCGCGGGCGAACACTGAAGCTTTCTTT. Translation: CASSAQGARANTEAFF. The gene calls are TRBV25-1 and TRBJ1-1, with 9 nucleotides matching TRBD1. The V segment lost 4 bases and the J segment 1 base; nucleotides outside the gene matches: 7. The CDR3 is made up of 16 amino acids. Germline CDR1 and CDR2: MGHDK and SYGVNS. The complete variable domain, with remaining parts taken from reference TRBV25-1 and TRBJ1-1, reads EADIYQTPRYLVIGTGKKITLECSQTMGHDKMYWYQQDPGMELHLIHYSYGVNSTEKGDLSSESTVSRIRTEHFPLTLESARPSHTSQYLCASSAQGARANTEAFFGQGTRLTVV.

This clone was seen a few times. The chain carries TRBV2 and TRBJ1-2; possibly TRBD1 for D (6 bases). The CDR3 has 15 amino acids. Germline values: CDR1 SNHLY, CDR2 FYNNEI. The V end was cut by 5 bases, the J end by 6 bases, with 19 bases between. The CDR3 reads CASSSQSRGGHGYTF. Written as DNA, the CDR3 is TGTGCCAGCAGTAGCCAGTCACGGGGGGGGCATGGCTACACCTTC.

The rearrangement links TRBV19 to TRBJ1-5; TRBD1 matches 7 bases. Germline-derived CDR1 and CDR2 are LNHDA and SQIVND (reference sequence). The CDR3 extends over 16 amino acids. Trimming took 9 bases from V and 1 from J; bases not matched to a gene: 12. CDR3 sequence (DNA): TGTGCCAGCCGCGGGACAGTGGTAGAAAGCAATCAGCCCCAGCATTTT. Its translation is CASRGTVVESNQPQHF.

This clone was seen a few times. The rearrangement joins TRBV30 to TRBJ1-2, with D unclear. Deletions cut 4 bases from V and 5 bases from J, with 14 bases between. The CDR3 is 13 residues long. Per the germline V gene, CDR1 is GTSNPN and CDR2 is SVGIG (reference sequence). The CDR3 nucleotides read TGTGCCTGGACGAGGCAGCTTTTTTATGGCTACACCTTC. Protein: CAWTRQLFYGYTF.

V gene TRBV7-9 combines with J gene TRBJ1-2, with 10 bases lining up with TRBD1. There are 13 residues in the CDR3. The germline gives CDR1 SEHNR, CDR2 FQNEAQ (reference sequence). J was trimmed by 8 bases and V by 5 bases; bases with no gene match: 5. CDR3 nucleotides: TGTGCCAGCAGCCTCGGACAGGGGGAAGGCTACACCTTC. Translated: CASSLGQGEGYTF.

CDR3 nucleotides: TGTGCCTGGAGTGGAGACGTCACCCTATCGGACAGGGGAAACATTCAGTACTTC. It translates to CAWSGDVTLSDRGNIQYF. V gene TRBV30 combines with J gene TRBJ2-4, with 9 nucleotides matching TRBD1. From germline, CDR1 is GTSNPN and CDR2 SVGIG (reference sequence). The length of the CDR3 is 18 residues. J lost 6 bases, V lost 1 base, and 16 bases had no gene match.

The V gene is TRBV27, the J gene TRBJ2-7, with D possibly being TRBD2 (5 bases). Germline values: CDR1 MNHEY, CDR2 SMNVEV (reference sequence). V was trimmed by 3 bases and J by 1 base, leaving 13 bases between them. The CDR3 loop spans 15 amino acids. In DNA form, the CDR3 reads TGTGCCAGCAGTTTTGAATCTAGCCCATCCTACGAGCAGTACTTC. Encoded protein: CASSFESSPSYEQYF.

The chain couples TRBV19 to TRBJ1-5; TRBD1 agrees at 7 bases. The CDR3 has 13 residues. Trimming cost V 9 bases and J 5 bases; bases outside gene matches: 7. Per germline, CDR1 LNHDA and CDR2 SQIVND (reference sequence). This CDR3 is CASGQDIDQPQHF. CDR3 nucleotides: TGTGCCAGCGGACAGGATATAGATCAGCCCCAGCATTTT.